These 11 T cell receptor beta chains were sequenced from one sample in a study of naive and memory T cell subsets (dated by TCRdb to 2016 to 2017). Taken with the paper, the label for treatment or condition translates to: skin biopsy from PPD injection site in Mantoux-positive individual. The study reported a robust and sensitive protocol to amplify, sequence and analyze TCRs, based on 3' ligation of a UMI-containing oligonucleotide to TCR cDNA. Library preparation used UMI-ligation and nested PCR. Sequencing took place on an Illumina MiSeq. The ligated cDNA was amplified in four rounds of PCR with nested alpha and beta constant region primers together with the SP2 primer. TCRdb redid the processing of the public reads, applying fastp at Q25 and MiXCR, and retained in-frame beta chains. Every entry covers one CDR3 protein and lists the most common genes and DNA from its rows. This sample has tens of thousands of distinct CDR3 sequences in its table, and 9.5% to 11% of those were observed once. The top ten clonotypes cover roughly 3.9% of the sample.

The material was skin, obtained from a tuberculin skin test site. The receptors stem from an adult in good health.

The table lists this clonotype with many counts. The chain uses TRBV6-5 and TRBJ1-1; 7 nucleotides align to TRBD1. Trimming at V came to 6 bases and at J to 4 bases, leaving 11 bases not matched to a gene. CDR1 and CDR2 (germline): MNHEY, SVGAGI. This CDR3 spans 15 amino acids. The CDR3 DNA reads as TGTGCCAGCAGCACAGGGAACAGGGGTGGCACTGAAGCTTTCTTT. Translation gives CASSTGNRGGTEAFF.

V and J are TRBV28 and TRBJ2-7; no definite D call. V was cut by 6 bases and J by 0 bases, with 6 bases left in between. Germline loops: CDR1 MDHEN, CDR2 SYDVKM. This CDR3 contains 12 residues. The CDR3 bases are TGTGCCAGCAGGTCCTACTCCTACGAGCAGTACTTC. Its translation is CASRSYSYEQYF. Variable domain in full (rest from reference TRBV28 and TRBJ2-7): DVKVTQSSRYLVKRTGEKVFLECVQDMDHENMFWYRQDPGLGLRLIYFSYDVKMKEKGDIPEGYSVSREKKERFSLILESASTNQTSMYLCASRSYSYEQYFGPGTRLTVT.

In this sample, this clonotype turned up many times. The rearrangement uses TRBV4-2 and TRBJ2-3; TRBD2 aligns across 11 bases. There are 18 residues in the CDR3. V trimming: 3 bases; J trimming: 0 bases; junction bases outside the gene matches: 8. Germline V gives CDR1 LGHNA, CDR2 YNFKEQ. CDR3 residues: CASSQSTIAGGSTDTQYF. The CDR3 DNA reads as TGTGCCAGCAGCCAGAGTACGATAGCGGGGGGGAGCACAGATACGCAGTATTTT.

The J gene is TRBJ2-7, the V gene TRBV30; 8 nucleotides align to TRBD1. The CDR3 totals 12 residues. The V and J ends lost 3 bases and 3 bases, in that order; junction bases with no gene match: 1. The V gene's germline CDR1 is GTSNPN and CDR2 SVGIG (reference sequence). The CDR3: CAWRGQGYEQYF. The CDR3 coding sequence is TGTGCCTGGAGAGGACAGGGCTACGAGCAGTACTTC.

In the case of this clonotype: An end of the junction differs from the germline gene, which may be a read error. V usage is TRBV6-5 and J usage is TRBJ1-5, with D tentatively TRBD1 (5 bases). The CDR3 has 16 amino acids. The germline V gene has CDR1 MNHEY and CDR2 SVGAGI. This CDR3 reads CASSPLSGPSYQPQHF. The CDR3 DNA sequence: TGTGCCAGCAGCCCCTTGTCGGGGCCTAGCTATCAGCCCCAGCATTTT.

The V and J genes are TRBV29-1 and TRBJ2-6; 7 nucleotides match TRBD1. The CDR3 is made up of 15 amino acids. J gave up 3 bases and V 5 bases, and 7 bases lay outside the gene matches. Germline CDR1 and CDR2: SQVTM and ANQGSEA. Written as DNA, the CDR3 is TGCAGCGTTATAACAGGGGCGGGTGGGGCCAACGTCCTGACTTTC. Encoded protein: CSVITGAGGANVLTF.

This clonotype appeared a few times. The chain carries TRBV27 and TRBJ2-2, with 12 bases lining up with TRBD2. The CDR3 covers 16 residues. With 5 bases clipped from V and 6 bases from J, the junction kept 7 bases outside the gene matches. Germline CDR1 is MNHEY and CDR2 is SMNVEV (reference sequence). CDR3 sequence (DNA): TGTGCCAGCAGTCAGACTAGCGGGAGTCTTTCCGGGGAGCTGTTTTTT. This codes for CASSQTSGSLSGELFF.

This clonotype has a count of ten or more. The CDR3 bases are TGTGCCAGCACCCCTGGACAGGATAACATTCAGTACTTC. Residues: CASTPGQDNIQYF. The chain carries TRBV6-6 and TRBJ2-4; 7 bases fit TRBD1. The CDR3 consists of 13 residues. V lost 7 bases to trimming and J lost 7 bases; unmatched junction nucleotides: 7. Germline V gene lookup returns CDR1 MNHNY and CDR2 SVGAGI (reference sequence).

This clonotype has ten or more counts. The chain employs TRBV5-1 and TRBJ2-5; 8 bases map to TRBD1. CDR3 size: 15 residues. Germline assignment: CDR1 SGHRS and CDR2 YFSETQ. With 6 bases clipped from V and 2 bases from J, the junction kept 9 bases outside the gene matches. The CDR3 nucleotides are TGCGCCAGCAAGACAGGGGTCACCCCTCAAGAGACCCAGTACTTC. This sequence encodes CASKTGVTPQETQYF. The full variable domain, completed using reference TRBV5-1 and TRBJ2-5, is KAGVTQTPRYLIKTRGQQVTLSCSPISGHRSVSWYQQTPGQGLQFLFEYFSETQRNKGNFPGRFSGRQFSNSRSEMNVSTLELGDSALYLCASKTGVTPQETQYFGPGTRLLVL.

The table lists this clonotype with many counts. V is TRBV30 and J is TRBJ2-7; D is undetermined. Trimming pared 0 bases from V and 6 bases from J, leaving 12 bases between. The germline CDR1 and CDR2 sequences are GTSNPN and SVGIG (reference sequence). The CDR3 loop spans 13 amino acids. CDR3 DNA sequence: TGTGCCTGGAGTGTAATGGTAGTCTCCGAGCAGTACTTC. Protein sequence: CAWSVMVVSEQYF.

The rearrangement joins TRBV2 to TRBJ2-7; 8 bases line up with TRBD1. From germline, CDR1 is SNHLY and CDR2 FYNNEI. The CDR3 contains 16 residues. V lost 1 base, J lost 4 bases, and 9 bases stayed unmatched. The CDR3 loop is CASSEGFGQGTYEQYF. The CDR3 DNA reads TGTGCCAGCAGTGAAGGTTTCGGACAGGGAACTTACGAGCAGTACTTC.